This T cell receptor (beta chain) was sequenced during a study of Ad26.COV2.S vaccination and SARS-CoV-2 variants. Across the whole study: The donor participated in the COV1001 trial, in its Ad26.COV2.S arm.

Treatment reported: approximately 18 received Ad26.COV2.S at low or high dose, single or two shots; 5 received placebo; per-sample allocation not given. Sampling happened 63 days after the first vaccine or placebo injection. Worth noting for this clone: Antigen specificity is unknown.

Clones were sequenced by immunoSEQ multiplex PCR, and TCRdb holds only the in-frame ones, with some missing. The sample lists about 350,000 clones, more than 75% occurring once. Regarding the study as a whole: Substantial breadth was reportedly displayed by spike-specific CD8+ and CD4+ T cell responses after vaccination.

This TCR derives from a person between 18 and 65 years old who received the Ad26.COV2.S COVID-19 vaccine or a placebo. The specimen was peripheral blood, collected in a trial of Ad26.COV2.S vaccine versus placebo.

The CDR3 sequence: CASSPSYFYGYTF. CDR3 nucleotide sequence: TGTGCCAGCAGCCCCAGCTACTTCTATGGCTACACCTTC. V gene TRBV7-9 combines with J gene TRBJ1-2; no clear D gene. This CDR3 is 13 amino acids long. The V end was cut by 5 bases, the J end by 4 bases, with 11 bases between. In germline, CDR1 is SEHNR, CDR2 FQNEAQ (reference sequence). Combining the CDR3 with reference TRBV7-9 and TRBJ1-2 gives the whole variable domain DTGVSQNPRHKITKRGQNVTFRCDPISEHNRLYWYRQTLGQGPEFLTYFQNEAQLEKSRLLSDRFSAERPKGSFSTLEIQRTEQGDSAMYLCASSPSYFYGYTFGSGTRLTVV.